This T cell receptor (beta chain) stems from a study of T cells after yellow fever vaccination. Broader study findings: Most primary-vaccination clones reappeared after the booster (around 95% CD4, 88% CD8).

This clonotype was detected only a few times. Its target is unknown. V was shortened by 2 bases and J by 3 bases, with 7 bases between the two germline ends. CDR3 length equals 13 residues. Germline values: CDR1 SGHAT, CDR2 FQNNGV. TCRdb reanalysed the 5' RACE reads using MiXCR and keeps one entry per CDR3 protein. The profile shows about 400,000 distinct CDR3 sequences, approximately 6% of them singletons. The chain has TRBV11-2 and TRBJ2-5, with unresolved D. The clonotype was recovered from a man aged 25-40 years who received the YFV17D yellow fever vaccine. Sequenced material: PBMCs, taken 5 days after the yellow fever booster vaccination. The CDR3 reads CASSLIREETQYF. In DNA, the CDR3 is TGTGCCAGCAGCTTAATTAGAGAAGAGACCCAGTACTTC. Drawing the rest from reference TRBV11-2 and TRBJ2-5, the complete variable domain is EAGVAQSPRYKIIEKRQSVAFWCNPISGHATLYWYQQILGQGPKLLIQFQNNGVVDDSQLPKDRFSAERLKGVDSTLKIQPAKLEDSAVYLCASSLIREETQYFGPGTRLLVL.